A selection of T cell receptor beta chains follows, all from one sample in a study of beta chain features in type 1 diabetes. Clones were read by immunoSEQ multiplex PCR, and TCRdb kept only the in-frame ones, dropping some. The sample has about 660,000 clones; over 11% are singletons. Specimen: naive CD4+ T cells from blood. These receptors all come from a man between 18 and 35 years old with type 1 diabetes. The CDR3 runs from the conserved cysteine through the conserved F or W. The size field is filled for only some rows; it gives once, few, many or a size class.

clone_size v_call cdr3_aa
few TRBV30 CAWREAAGSPYEQYF
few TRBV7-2 CASSRFFTGELFF
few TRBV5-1 CASSPGTSTDTQYF
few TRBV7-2 CASSLGRGRNQPQHF
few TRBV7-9 CASSSDRESNYGYTF
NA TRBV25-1 CASSEYEKLFF
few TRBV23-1 CASRTETLQAFF
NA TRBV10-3 CAISAGTLGNEQFF
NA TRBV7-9 CASSPRWAGSTDTQYF
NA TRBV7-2 CASGFAGRETQYF
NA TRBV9 CASSVEGANTDTQYF
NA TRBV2 CASRRLAVEQFF